These 8 T cell receptor beta chains originate from one sample sequenced in a study of blood T cell repertoires in COVID-19. The protocol was immunoSEQ multiplex PCR, while the TCRdb copy is restricted to in-frame clones and leaves out a portion. The sample contains about 91,000 clones, 70% to 90% of which appear only once. Input material: peripheral blood. The receptors originated from a woman in her 70s with acute or convalescent COVID-19.

The chain combines TRBV2 with TRBJ2-7; possible D gene TRBD1, 6 bases. V lost 1 base, J lost 0 bases, and 7 bases lay in between. CDR1 and CDR2 from the germline V gene are SNHLY and FYNNEI. The CDR3 spans 14 residues. As DNA, the CDR3 is TGTGCCAGCAGTGAAGAACAGGGCTCCTACGAGCAGTACTTC. As protein: CASSEEQGSYEQYF.

The chain recombines TRBV7-8 with TRBJ1-4, with D possibly matching TRBD1 (6 bases). Germline V CDR1 and CDR2: SGHVS, FQNEAQ. The CDR3 contains 15 residues. The V end was cut by 4 bases, the J end by 7 bases, with 16 bases between. The CDR3 spells CASSSRQVLGEKLFF. The CDR3 bases are TGTGCCAGCAGCTCCCGACAGGTCTTGGGTGAAAAACTGTTTTTT.

CDR3 DNA sequence: TGTGCCAGCAGCCCACACGGGCCGGGGGGCACTGAAGCTTTCTTT. Residues: CASSPHGPGGTEAFF. The rearrangement uses TRBV7-9 and TRBJ1-1; D might be TRBD1 (5 bases). CDR1 SEHNR and CDR2 FQNEAQ come from the germline V gene (reference sequence). V was cut by 5 bases and J by 4 bases, with 17 bases left in between. This CDR3 contains 15 residues. The complete variable domain, with remaining parts taken from reference TRBV7-9 and TRBJ1-1, reads DTGVSQNPRHKITKRGQNVTFRCDPISEHNRLYWYRQTLGQGPEFLTYFQNEAQLEKSRLLSDRFSAERPKGSFSTLEIQRTEQGDSAMYLCASSPHGPGGTEAFFGQGTRLTVV.

The chain recombines TRBV11-2 with TRBJ2-7; D is unclear. CDR3 length: 15 amino acids. V was trimmed by 8 bases and J by 0 bases, leaving 17 bases between them. CDR1 SGHAT and CDR2 FQNNGV come from the germline V gene. The CDR3 loop is CASSPTNSYSYEQYF. In DNA, the CDR3 is TGTGCCAGCTCACCGACAAACTCCTACTCCTACGAGCAGTACTTC.

The J gene is TRBJ2-2, the V gene TRBV11-3; TRBD1 agrees at 7 bases. There are 15 residues in the CDR3. Trimming at V came to 5 bases and at J to 1 base, leaving 4 bases not matched to a gene. Germline lookup yields CDR1 SGHNT and CDR2 YENEEA. This CDR3 is CASSNRGQNTGELFF. The CDR3 DNA is TGTGCCAGCAGCAACAGGGGCCAGAACACCGGGGAGCTGTTTTTT. The whole variable domain, filled in from reference TRBV11-3 and TRBJ2-2, reads EAGVVQSPRYKIIEKKQPVAFWCNPISGHNTLYWYLQNLGQGPELLIRYENEEAVDDSQLPKDRFSAERLKGVDSTLKIQPAELGDSAVYLCASSNRGQNTGELFFGEGSRLTVL.

The chain recombines TRBV5-6 with TRBJ2-5; TRBD1 is a possible D gene (5 bases). The CDR3 runs to 15 residues. Trimming removed 3 bases from V and 5 bases from J, with 17 bases in between. Germline assignment: CDR1 SGHDT and CDR2 YYEEEE. CDR3 coding DNA: TGTGCCAGCAGCTCTATACTCCAGGGCGAGGAGACCCAGTACTTC. Translating it yields CASSSILQGEETQYF.

The CDR3 DNA is TGTGCCACCAGAAGCGGGATCACAGATACGCAGTATTTT. Translated, it gives CATRSGITDTQYF. The chain carries TRBV6-5 and TRBJ2-3, with 7 bases that match TRBD2. Germline V gene lookup returns CDR1 MNHEY and CDR2 SVGAGI. This CDR3 contains 13 residues. V lost 10 bases, J lost 2 bases, and 6 bases stayed unmatched.

This chain connects TRBV5-6 to TRBJ1-5; 7 bases map to TRBD1. The CDR3 runs 15 residues. The V gene's germline CDR1 is SGHDT and CDR2 YYEEEE. V lost 2 bases and J lost 9; bases outside the gene matches: 11. The CDR3 DNA sequence: TGTGCCAGCAGCTTTTACGGGACAGCGGGCTCGCCCCAGCATTTT. It encodes CASSFYGTAGSPQHF.